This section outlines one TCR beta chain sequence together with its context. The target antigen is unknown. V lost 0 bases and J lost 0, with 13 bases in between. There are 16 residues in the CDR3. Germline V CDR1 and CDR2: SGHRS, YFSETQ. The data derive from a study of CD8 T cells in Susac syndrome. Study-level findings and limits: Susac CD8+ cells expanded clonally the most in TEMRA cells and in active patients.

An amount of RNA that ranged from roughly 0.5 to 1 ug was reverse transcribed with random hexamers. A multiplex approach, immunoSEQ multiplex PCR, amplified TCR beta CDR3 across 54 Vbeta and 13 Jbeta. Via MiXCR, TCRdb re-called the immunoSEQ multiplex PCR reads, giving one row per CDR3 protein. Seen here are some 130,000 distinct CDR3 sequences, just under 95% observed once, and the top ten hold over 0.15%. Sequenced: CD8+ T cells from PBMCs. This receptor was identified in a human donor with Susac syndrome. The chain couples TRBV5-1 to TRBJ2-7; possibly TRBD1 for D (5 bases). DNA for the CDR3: TGCGCCAGCAGCTTGGCCGTGCAGGGTGGCTCCTACGAGCAGTACTTC. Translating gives CASSLAVQGGSYEQYF.